This TCR beta chain was identified during a study of blood T cell repertoires in COVID-19. Looking at the study overall: Donors in the United States, Italy and Spain gave samples during acute or convalescent COVID-19.

Sequenced by immunoSEQ multiplex PCR; TCRdb stores in-frame clones only, minus some. The table includes about 380,000 clones, about 90% detected once. Trimming at V came to 0 bases and at J to 4 bases, leaving 3 bases not matched to a gene. The CDR3 is made up of 15 amino acids. The germline V gene has CDR1 ENHRY and CDR2 SYGVKD. Everyone who took part was about 18 to 90 years old, and they came from 20 to 25 US areas. This clone was picked up one time. The receptor comes from a man aged 30 to 39 who had recovered from COVID-19. V gene TRBV10-3 combines with J gene TRBJ1-2; 9 positions agree with TRBD1. The sequencing input was PBMCs or T cells enriched from blood (not recorded which). The CDR3 nucleotides read TGTGCCATCAGTGAGTCTGGACAGGGGACCTATGGCTACACCTTC. Its translation is CAISESGQGTYGYTF.